Below, 27 T cell receptor beta chains from the same sample are listed, as sequenced in a study of neoadjuvant anti-PD-1 for oral cavity cancer. As for time point: after neoadjuvant nivolumab, at surgical resection. Method: immunoSEQ multiplex PCR; TCRdb's copy keeps in-frame clones and lacks some. In the table there are thousands of clones, around 75% of which are singletons. The specimen was PBMCs, collected after nivolumab (anti-PD-1) treatment. These receptors originate from a person aged 40-85 years with oral cavity squamous cell carcinoma.

This chain joins TRBV6-1 and TRBJ1-6; D unclear. Germline V gene lookup returns CDR1 MNHNS and CDR2 SASEGT. This CDR3 has 13 residues. Trimming pared 6 bases from V and 7 bases from J, leaving 10 bases between. The CDR3 DNA is TGTGCCAGCAGAGGACCGAGGAATTCACCCCTCCACTTT. This codes for CASRGPRNSPLHF.

The chain employs TRBV6-8 and TRBJ2-7, with D perhaps TRBD1 (6 bases). Trimming shortened V by 6 bases and J by 4 bases, and 22 bases separated the two germline ends. From germline, CDR1 is MNHGY and CDR2 SAAAGT. This CDR3 region has 16 residues. The CDR3, as DNA: TGTGCCAGCAGAAAGACCGGGACACGGCACTCGTACGAGCAGTACTTC. Amino acids: CASRKTGTRHSYEQYF.

The chain carries TRBV13 and TRBJ2-2, with D perhaps TRBD2 (5 bases). The CDR3 sequence is 14 residues long. The germline V and J ends were trimmed by 5 bases and 5 bases, with 12 bases remaining between them. Germline loops: CDR1 PRHDT, CDR2 FYEKMQ (reference sequence). Here the CDR3 DNA reads TGTGCCAGCAGCCCCGTGGGGAGAACCGGGGAGCTGTTTTTT. It yields the protein CASSPVGRTGELFF. The variable domain in full, completed from reference TRBV13 and TRBJ2-2, reads AAGVIQSPRHLIKEKRETATLKCYPIPRHDTVYWYQQGPGQDPQFLISFYEKMQSDKGSIPDRFSAQQFSDYHSELNMSSLELGDSALYFCASSPVGRTGELFFGEGSRLTVL.

The chain employs TRBV6-1 and TRBJ1-3; D remains unclear. The CDR3 totals 14 residues. Looked up from germline, CDR1 is MNHNS and CDR2 is SASEGT. V shed 1 base and J shed 0 bases, with 4 bases lying between them. CDR3 in DNA: TGTGCCAGCAGTGAAGGGAGCTCTGGAAACACCATATATTTT. Protein: CASSEGSSGNTIYF.

The rearrangement joins TRBV2 to TRBJ2-2, with TRBD1 identical over 8 bases. Germline-derived CDR1 and CDR2 are SNHLY and FYNNEI. The CDR3 is 18 residues long. Trimming cost V 2 bases and J 0 bases; bases outside gene matches: 8. CDR3 loop: CASSESTDRDANTGELFF. CDR3 coding DNA: TGTGCCAGCAGTGAATCCACGGACAGGGACGCGAACACCGGGGAGCTGTTTTTT.

The V gene is TRBV18, the J gene TRBJ2-1; 10 bases map to TRBD1. J lost 8 bases, V lost 3 bases, and 7 bases had no gene match. Looked up from germline, CDR1 is KGHSH and CDR2 is LQKENI. This CDR3 spans 15 amino acids. Here the CDR3 reads CASSPPTGGMDEQFF. CDR3 in DNA: TGTGCCAGCTCACCGCCGACAGGGGGCATGGATGAGCAGTTCTTC. Full variable domain (remainder filled in from reference TRBV18 and TRBJ2-1): NAGVMQNPRHLVRRRGQEARLRCSPMKGHSHVYWYRQLPEEGLKFMVYLQKENIIDESGMPKERFSAEFPKEGPSILRIQQVVRGDSAAYFCASSPPTGGMDEQFFGPGTRLTVL.

A single count supports this clone. The rearrangement links TRBV6-6 to TRBJ1-5; D ambiguous. The V and J ends lost 4 bases and 5 bases respectively, with 9 bases between them. CDR1 MNHNY and CDR2 SVGAGI come from the germline V gene (reference sequence). CDR3 length: 13 residues. DNA of the CDR3: TGTGCCAGCAGTTCACCGCCGGATCAGCCCCAGCATTTT. Translation: CASSSPPDQPQHF.

The rearrangement links TRBV28 to TRBJ2-3, with TRBD1 matching 12 bases. This CDR3 is 16 amino acids long. The germline gives CDR1 MDHEN, CDR2 SYDVKM. After removal of 5 bases from V and 4 bases from J, the junction contained 7 bases not matched to a gene. CDR3 DNA sequence: TGTGCCAGCAGTGCCGGTGGGACAGGGGGCCCAGATACGCAGTATTTT. This gives the protein CASSAGGTGGPDTQYF.

The chain uses TRBV19 and TRBJ1-4; tentative D call: TRBD1 (6 bases). V was clipped by 9 bases and J by 0 bases, with 17 bases between them. CDR3 length: 16 residues. Germline V CDR1 and CDR2: LNHDA, SQIVND (reference sequence). The CDR3 coding sequence is TGTGCCAGCCAGGGGAGAGAAAGAGCAACTAATGAAAAACTGTTTTTT. Encoded protein: CASQGRERATNEKLFF.

The chain links TRBV15 to TRBJ1-4; weak D call: TRBD1 (5 bases). Germline V lookup: CDR1 LNHNV, CDR2 YYDKDF (reference sequence). The length of the CDR3 is 15 residues. V was clipped by 0 bases and J by 8 bases, with 13 bases between them. The CDR3 reads CATSRDGKGWEKLFF. Here the CDR3 DNA reads TGTGCCACCAGCAGAGATGGAAAGGGGTGGGAAAAACTGTTTTTT.

The chain couples TRBV10-3 to TRBJ2-2; 14 positions agree with TRBD2. The germline V gene encodes CDR1 ENHRY and CDR2 SYGVKD. V trimming: 10 bases; J trimming: 7 bases; junction bases outside the gene matches: 11. The CDR3 is 16 residues long. CDR3 in amino acids: CASGLAGGSWGGELFF. CDR3 nucleotides: TGTGCCAGCGGACTAGCGGGAGGCTCCTGGGGCGGGGAGCTGTTTTTT.

This chain connects TRBV7-9 to TRBJ1-1; tentative D call: TRBD1 (5 bases). Deletions cut 3 bases from V and 4 bases from J, with 18 bases between. The CDR3 loop spans 16 amino acids. Germline V gives CDR1 SEHNR, CDR2 FQNEAQ (reference sequence). CDR3: CASSFVPGLLGTEAFF. Here the CDR3 DNA reads TGTGCCAGCAGCTTTGTCCCAGGGTTATTGGGCACTGAAGCTTTCTTT. Drawing the rest from reference TRBV7-9 and TRBJ1-1, the complete variable domain is DTGVSQNPRHKITKRGQNVTFRCDPISEHNRLYWYRQTLGQGPEFLTYFQNEAQLEKSRLLSDRFSAERPKGSFSTLEIQRTEQGDSAMYLCASSFVPGLLGTEAFFGQGTRLTVV.

This chain links TRBV5-1 with TRBJ2-3, with D maybe TRBD2 (6 bases). The germline V gene encodes CDR1 SGHRS and CDR2 YFSETQ. The CDR3 loop spans 17 amino acids. Trimming took 1 base from V and 2 from J, leaving 17 bases between them. This CDR3 is CASSLTPGLRLTDTQYF. The CDR3 region has the DNA TGCGCCAGCAGCTTGACCCCGGGACTCAGACTCACAGATACGCAGTATTTT.

The chain recombines TRBV6-1 with TRBJ2-7; D call uncertain. The germline CDR1 and CDR2 sequences are MNHNS and SASEGT. Between the trimmed V and J ends, which lost 3 bases and 7 bases, there was a span of 10 bases. The CDR3 extends over 12 amino acids. CDR3 nucleotide sequence: TGTGCCAGCAGTGATGGTAGCCGGGAGCAGTACTTC. Translated: CASSDGSREQYF.

This clone came up a few times. The chain links TRBV13 to TRBJ1-2, with D tentatively TRBD1 (6 bases). The CDR3 loop spans 13 amino acids. CDR1 and CDR2 from the germline V gene are PRHDT and FYEKMQ (reference sequence). V lost 3 bases to trimming and J lost 1 base, with 6 bases between them. The CDR3 here is CASSFRGNYGYTF. In DNA, the CDR3 is TGTGCCAGCAGCTTCAGGGGTAACTATGGCTACACCTTC.

The chain couples TRBV25-1 to TRBJ2-7; TRBD1 or TRBD2 may be the D gene (6 bases each). The CDR3 consists of 14 residues. Trimming removed 6 bases from V and 2 bases from J, with 14 bases in between. Germline CDR1 and CDR2: MGHDK and SYGVNS. CDR3 DNA: TGTGCCAGCAGGGGAGGACAGACGCCCTACGAGCAGTACTTC. It is translated as CASRGGQTPYEQYF.

This clone has just a few counts. The gene calls are TRBV2 and TRBJ2-1; 9 nucleotides match TRBD2. Germline V lookup: CDR1 SNHLY, CDR2 FYNNEI. V lost 3 bases to trimming and J lost 7 bases; unmatched junction nucleotides: 7. The CDR3 covers 15 residues. Here the CDR3 reads CASSEREGSLNEQFF. CDR3 in DNA: TGTGCCAGCAGTGAGCGGGAGGGCAGTTTAAATGAGCAGTTCTTC.

V usage is TRBV7-6 and J usage is TRBJ2-3; 14 bases are a match to TRBD2. Germline V gene data show CDR1 as SGHVS and CDR2 as FNYEAQ. This CDR3 has 18 residues. V shed 5 bases, J shed 4 bases, and the junction held 11 bases outside the gene matches. The CDR3 nucleotides read TGTGCCAGCAGCCCGGGACTAGCGGGGGACTACCGGGCAGATACGCAGTATTTT. Translation: CASSPGLAGDYRADTQYF.

The chain carries TRBV7-9 and TRBJ2-5; weak D call: TRBD1 (6 bases). Germline lookup yields CDR1 SEHNR and CDR2 FQNEAQ (reference sequence). V was clipped by 4 bases and J by 3 bases, with 9 bases between them. This CDR3 contains 13 residues. In nucleotides, the CDR3 is TGTGCCAGCAGCTCATCAGGGGAAGAGACCCAGTACTTC. This encodes CASSSSGEETQYF. The full variable domain, completed using reference TRBV7-9 and TRBJ2-5, is DTGVSQNPRHKITKRGQNVTFRCDPISEHNRLYWYRQTLGQGPEFLTYFQNEAQLEKSRLLSDRFSAERPKGSFSTLEIQRTEQGDSAMYLCASSSSGEETQYFGPGTRLLVL.

V and J are TRBV2 and TRBJ1-5; no reliable D call. Germline V gene sequence: CDR1 SNHLY, CDR2 FYNNEI. Trimming shortened V by 10 bases and J by 1 base, and 11 bases separated the two germline ends. The CDR3 extends over 13 amino acids. The DNA of the CDR3 is TGTGCCACAAAGGAGGTGAGCAATCAGCCCCAGCATTTT. Amino acids: CATKEVSNQPQHF.

This clone was recorded a few times. The V call is TRBV18, the J call TRBJ2-2, with D uncertain. The CDR3 loop spans 15 amino acids. Germline V gene lookup returns CDR1 KGHSH and CDR2 LQKENI. The V end lost 2 bases, the J end lost 3 bases, and 10 bases lay between the germline ends. The CDR3 DNA sequence: TGTGCCAGCTCACCAAGGCAGGAGCACACCGGGGAGCTGTTTTTT. Residues: CASSPRQEHTGELFF. The full variable domain, rest sourced from reference TRBV18 and TRBJ2-2, is NAGVMQNPRHLVRRRGQEARLRCSPMKGHSHVYWYRQLPEEGLKFMVYLQKENIIDESGMPKERFSAEFPKEGPSILRIQQVVRGDSAAYFCASSPRQEHTGELFFGEGSRLTVL.

The table lists this clone with a few counts. The rearrangement uses TRBV7-2 and TRBJ2-6; D call uncertain. Per germline, CDR1 SGHTA and CDR2 FQGNSA. V shed 6 bases and J shed 0 bases, with 9 bases lying between them. This CDR3 has 15 amino acids. CDR3: CASSPGISGANVLTF. The CDR3 bases are TGTGCCAGCAGTCCGGGTATCTCTGGGGCCAACGTCCTGACTTTC.

The chain combines TRBV27 with TRBJ2-7; D gene uncertain. V gave up 2 bases and J gave up 1 base, with 9 bases separating them. The CDR3 covers 14 residues. Germline values: CDR1 MNHEY, CDR2 SMNVEV (reference sequence). For the CDR3, the DNA is TGTGCCAGCAGTTTAGGCGGACCGTCCTACGAGCAGTACTTC. This codes for CASSLGGPSYEQYF.

This rearrangement joins TRBV11-3 to TRBJ1-1, with 9 bases fitting TRBD1. The CDR3 is 14 amino acids. Trimming took 5 bases from V and 5 from J; bases not matched to a gene: 6. Germline assignment: CDR1 SGHNT and CDR2 YENEEA. CDR3 amino acids: CASSPTGGTTEAFF. CDR3 DNA: TGTGCCAGCAGCCCGACAGGGGGGACGACTGAAGCTTTCTTT. Full variable domain (outside the CDR3, taken from reference TRBV11-3 and TRBJ1-1): EAGVVQSPRYKIIEKKQPVAFWCNPISGHNTLYWYLQNLGQGPELLIRYENEEAVDDSQLPKDRFSAERLKGVDSTLKIQPAELGDSAVYLCASSPTGGTTEAFFGQGTRLTVV.

The chain recombines TRBV19 with TRBJ1-2; no clear D. The V end was cut by 0 bases, the J end by 1 base, with 15 bases between. The CDR3 sequence is 17 residues long. CDR1 and CDR2 (germline): LNHDA, SQIVND (reference sequence). The CDR3 nucleotides read TGTGCCAGTAGTATAGAAGGTTGGCAGAAGTTTAACTATGGCTACACCTTC. Protein sequence: CASSIEGWQKFNYGYTF.

The gene calls are TRBV6-6 and TRBJ1-5, with D possibly TRBD1 on 5 matching bases. Germline lookup yields CDR1 MNHNY and CDR2 SVGAGI (reference sequence). Trimming left V 7 bases short and J 2 bases short, with 18 bases between. This CDR3 comprises 16 residues. The CDR3 DNA sequence: TGTGCCAGCATCCCTAGGGGCGCGGGAGGCAATCAGCCCCAGCATTTT. Protein sequence: CASIPRGAGGNQPQHF.

The J gene is TRBJ1-2, the V gene TRBV19, with a tentative D call TRBD1 (5 bases). The CDR3 is 14 residues long. Germline lookup yields CDR1 LNHDA and CDR2 SQIVND (reference sequence). V lost 5 bases to trimming and J lost 8 bases, with 18 bases between them. CDR3 DNA: TGTGCCAGTAGTTTCCCCTGGGACTCCTACGGCTACACCTTC. This encodes CASSFPWDSYGYTF.